The source of this TCR beta chain is a study of Tregs in tolerant kidney transplant recipients. Study background: Sorting used antibodies to exclude donor cells.

The data were produced by immunoSEQ multiplex PCR, yet TCRdb's version contains in-frame clones alone and is incomplete. The sample includes about 19,000 clones, roughly 65% of them seen just once. J gave up 6 bases and V 5 bases, and 10 bases lay outside the gene matches. Per the germline V gene, CDR1 is MNHNS and CDR2 is SASEGT. The CDR3 extends over 14 amino acids. This clone was recorded a few times. Its antigen is not identified. The specimen sequenced was Tregs from blood cultured with allogeneic cells. The rearrangement joins TRBV6-1 to TRBJ2-7; TRBD1 aligns across 7 bases. The clonotype comes from a human donor in good health. The CDR3 here is CASSLTGPKAEQYF. In DNA, the CDR3 is TGTGCCAGCAGTTTGACAGGGCCGAAAGCCGAGCAGTACTTC.